The 22 T cell receptor beta chains below come from one sample, sequenced in a study of T cell repertoires in cytomegalovirus infection. One entry per CDR3 protein results from TCRdb running MiXCR on the reads. The sample has about 190,000 distinct CDR3 sequences, about 28% seen once. Material for sequencing was PBMCs. These receptors were taken from a human donor in good health (CMV status not recorded). Some clones in this sample may be carry-over from other donors' samples.

The chain carries TRBV5-1 and TRBJ2-5; 8 nucleotides line up with TRBD1. Germline CDR1 and CDR2: SGHRS and YFSETQ. The CDR3 extends over 15 amino acids. With 3 bases clipped from V and 6 bases from J, the junction kept 10 bases outside the gene matches. CDR3: CASSYETGAFKTQYF. CDR3 nucleotide sequence: TGCGCCAGCAGCTATGAGACAGGGGCGTTTAAGACCCAGTACTTC.

This clonotype turned up a few times. This chain joins TRBV3-1 and TRBJ2-6, with 7 bases matching TRBD1. CDR3 length equals 15 residues. J was trimmed by 4 bases and V by 5 bases; bases with no gene match: 5. In germline, CDR1 is LGHDT, CDR2 YNNKEL (reference sequence). The DNA for the CDR3 is TGTGCCAGCAGCTTAGACAGGGAAGGGGCCAACGTCCTGACTTTC. Its translation is CASSLDREGANVLTF.

This sequence joins TRBV19 and TRBJ2-7; 8 nucleotides align to TRBD1. Germline CDR1 is LNHDA and CDR2 is SQIVND (reference sequence). V trimming: 3 bases; J trimming: 4 bases; junction bases outside the gene matches: 2. The CDR3 contains 13 residues. CDR3 bases: TGTGCCAGTAGTATCAGGGGGCAGTACGAGCAGTACTTC. It translates to CASSIRGQYEQYF.

A few counts support this clonotype. The chain uses TRBV20-1 and TRBJ1-3; 8 nucleotides line up with TRBD1. Unmatched junction bases numbered 2, after V lost 6 bases and J lost 4 bases. CDR3 length: 12 residues. The germline CDR1 and CDR2 sequences are DFQATT and SNEGSKA (reference sequence). The CDR3 protein is CSARTGGNTIYF. The CDR3 bases are TGCAGTGCCCGGACAGGGGGAAACACCATATATTTT.

This clonotype was picked up a small number of times. This CDR3 reads CASSPRPRAYGYTF. The CDR3, as DNA: TGTGCCAGCAGCCCCAGGCCCAGAGCGTATGGCTACACCTTC. The V and J genes are TRBV12-3 or TRBV12-4 and TRBJ1-2; no clear D. There are 14 residues in the CDR3. Between the trimmed V and J ends, which lost 6 bases and 5 bases, there was a span of 16 bases.

The CDR3 coding sequence is TGTGCCACCCTACCGGGTCTGGAGGGCGAGCAGTACTTC. It specifies CATLPGLEGEQYF. The chain combines TRBV6-5 with TRBJ2-7; perhaps TRBD2 as D (6 bases). CDR3 length equals 13 residues. The V gene lost 10 bases and the J gene lost 6 bases, with 19 bases spanning the gap. In germline, CDR1 is MNHEY, CDR2 SVGAGI.

The chain joins TRBV20-1 to TRBJ2-1; the D gene is possibly TRBD2 (6 bases). There are 14 residues in the CDR3. Trimming removed 7 bases from V and 1 base from J, with 14 bases in between. The germline V gene has CDR1 DFQATT and CDR2 SNEGSKA (reference sequence). The CDR3 nucleotides are TGCAGTGTCCTTAGCGGTGGATCCTACAATGAGCAGTTCTTC. Translated: CSVLSGGSYNEQFF.

J is TRBJ1-5 and V is TRBV7-8, with a weak D call TRBD1 (5 bases). Between the trimmed V and J ends, which lost 4 bases and 3 bases, there was a span of 13 bases. Germline-derived CDR1 and CDR2 are SGHVS and FQNEAQ. There are 15 residues in the CDR3. The chain's CDR3 is CASSWDGAVNQPQHF. CDR3 coding DNA: TGTGCCAGCAGCTGGGACGGGGCTGTCAATCAGCCCCAGCATTTT.

The table lists this clonotype with a few counts. V and J are TRBV6-2 or TRBV6-3 and TRBJ1-5, with 7 bases lining up with TRBD1. The CDR3 runs to 16 residues. The V gene end was trimmed by 0 bases and the J gene end by 0 bases; junction bases not matched to a gene: 2. CDR1 MNHEY and CDR2 SVGEGT come from the germline V gene. The CDR3 region is CASSYSDRFSNQPQHF. DNA of the CDR3: TGTGCCAGCAGTTACTCGGACAGGTTTAGCAATCAGCCCCAGCATTTT.

In its sample, this clonotype was seen a few times. Written as DNA, the CDR3 is TGTGCCAGCAGCTTACTCAGGGCGGTGATGGAGACCCAGTACTTC. Protein product: CASSLLRAVMETQYF. V is TRBV11-2 and J is TRBJ2-5; TRBD1 might be the D (5 bases). Looked up from germline, CDR1 is SGHAT and CDR2 is FQNNGV. Trimming took 2 bases from V and 5 from J, leaving 15 bases between them. The CDR3 is 15 amino acids.

The chain uses TRBV20-1 and TRBJ1-2, with 8 bases identical to TRBD1. Germline V gives CDR1 DFQATT, CDR2 SNEGSKA (reference sequence). This CDR3 comprises 14 residues. V was pared by 2 bases and J by 2 bases, with 4 bases of the junction left unmatched. The CDR3 coding sequence is TGCAGTGCTAGACTCCCAGGGGGCAACTATGGCTACACCTTC. Its translation is CSARLPGGNYGYTF.

This clonotype was detected many times. The chain links TRBV7-2 to TRBJ2-3; maybe TRBD1 (6 bases). The CDR3 totals 18 residues. CDR1 is SGHTA and CDR2 is FQGNSA in the germline V gene. V was clipped by 4 bases and J by 4 bases, with 24 bases between them. The CDR3 is CASSSPSGAGSFADTQYF. Written as DNA, the CDR3 is TGTGCCAGCAGCTCCCCTTCAGGGGCAGGAAGTTTTGCAGATACGCAGTATTTT.

The rearrangement links TRBV7-9 to TRBJ1-1, with unresolved D. The V end was cut by 2 bases, the J end by 6 bases, with 10 bases between. CDR3 length: 13 amino acids. CDR1 and CDR2 (germline): SEHNR, FQNEAQ (reference sequence). CDR3 in amino acids: CASSLSDLAEAFF. In DNA form, the CDR3 reads TGTGCCAGCAGCTTAAGCGACCTAGCTGAAGCTTTCTTT.

The J gene is TRBJ2-7, the V gene TRBV7-9, with TRBD1 identical over 7 bases. The V gene end was trimmed by 7 bases and the J gene end by 6 bases; junction bases not matched to a gene: 15. Germline CDR1 and CDR2: SEHNR and FQNEAQ (reference sequence). This CDR3 spans 15 amino acids. Here the CDR3 reads CASTPLLQGKGEQYF. The CDR3 nucleotides read TGTGCCAGCACCCCCCTATTACAGGGGAAGGGCGAGCAGTACTTC.

There are many counts of this clonotype. The chain combines TRBV7-2 with TRBJ1-5; 10 bases line up with TRBD1. There are 17 residues in the CDR3. Losses at the gene ends were 6 bases for V and 2 bases for J; bases not matched to a gene: 10. Germline-derived CDR1 and CDR2 are SGHTA and FQGNSA. The chain's CDR3 is CASSFGQGGYGNQPQHF. CDR3 in DNA: TGTGCCAGCAGTTTCGGACAGGGGGGCTACGGCAATCAGCCCCAGCATTTT.

Comment on this clonotype: A junction end diverges from the germline sequence, so it may reflect a read error. The chain couples TRBV11-2 to TRBJ2-7; tentatively, D is TRBD1 or TRBD2 (5 bases each). CDR1 is SGHAT and CDR2 is FQNNGV in the germline V gene. The CDR3 extends over 15 amino acids. The CDR3 reads CASSLDFGTAGEQYF. The CDR3 DNA reads TGTGCCAGCAGCCTAGACTTTGGGACCGCAGGCGAGCAGTACTTC.

This clonotype was seen repeatedly, ten times or more. V is TRBV5-1 and J is TRBJ1-6; 7 positions agree with TRBD1. The CDR3 is 15 amino acids. Trimming at V came to 4 bases and at J to 8 bases, leaving 9 bases not matched to a gene. Germline assignment: CDR1 SGHRS and CDR2 YFSETQ. CDR3 sequence (DNA): TGCGCCAGCAGCCGACAGGGAGGATCGGATTCACCCCTCCACTTT. Protein product: CASSRQGGSDSPLHF.

The genes are TRBV2 and TRBJ1-1; D possibly corresponds to TRBD1 (6 bases). The CDR3 runs 14 residues. V shed 6 bases and J shed 1 base, with 12 bases lying between them. The germline V gene has CDR1 SNHLY and CDR2 FYNNEI. CDR3 protein: CASRALQGNTEAFF. The CDR3 nucleotides are TGTGCCAGCAGAGCCCTACAGGGGAACACTGAAGCTTTCTTT.

The table lists this clonotype with a few counts. The rearrangement links TRBV6-2 or TRBV6-3 to TRBJ2-1, with 9 bases that match TRBD2. CDR3 length: 16 residues. Germline V gene sequence: CDR1 MNHEY, CDR2 SVGEGT. V dropped 0 bases and J dropped 0; count of bases not matched to a gene: 0. CDR3 DNA sequence: TGTGCCAGCAGTTACTCAGCGGGGGGCTCCTACAATGAGCAGTTCTTC. As protein: CASSYSAGGSYNEQFF.

This clonotype was seen a few times. CDR3 loop: CASSPSGASKLFF. As DNA, the CDR3 is TGTGCCAGCAGTCCATCCGGGGCCTCCAAACTGTTTTTT. The chain has TRBV12-3 or TRBV12-4 and TRBJ1-4; D might be TRBD1 (5 bases). The CDR3 is 13 residues long. The V gene lost 5 bases and the J gene lost 11 bases, with 15 bases spanning the gap.

The rearrangement uses TRBV6-2 or TRBV6-3 and TRBJ2-4; 7 bases agree with TRBD1. This CDR3 has 18 amino acids. The ends lost 7 bases at V and 0 bases at J; junction bases unmatched: 15. Germline-derived CDR1 and CDR2 are MNHEY and SVGEGT. The CDR3 sequence: CASIPGQVVGLAKNIQYF. The CDR3 DNA reads as TGTGCCAGCATCCCCGGACAGGTTGTGGGTCTAGCCAAAAACATTCAGTACTTC.

This chain joins TRBV19 and TRBJ2-1; 8 bases are a match to TRBD1. V trimming: 9 bases; J trimming: 1 base; junction bases outside the gene matches: 5. CDR1 is LNHDA, CDR2 SQIVND, per germline (reference sequence). The CDR3 extends over 14 amino acids. As DNA, the CDR3 is TGTGCCAGCACTCAGGGGGCTTCCTACAATGAGCAGTTCTTC. Translation: CASTQGASYNEQFF.